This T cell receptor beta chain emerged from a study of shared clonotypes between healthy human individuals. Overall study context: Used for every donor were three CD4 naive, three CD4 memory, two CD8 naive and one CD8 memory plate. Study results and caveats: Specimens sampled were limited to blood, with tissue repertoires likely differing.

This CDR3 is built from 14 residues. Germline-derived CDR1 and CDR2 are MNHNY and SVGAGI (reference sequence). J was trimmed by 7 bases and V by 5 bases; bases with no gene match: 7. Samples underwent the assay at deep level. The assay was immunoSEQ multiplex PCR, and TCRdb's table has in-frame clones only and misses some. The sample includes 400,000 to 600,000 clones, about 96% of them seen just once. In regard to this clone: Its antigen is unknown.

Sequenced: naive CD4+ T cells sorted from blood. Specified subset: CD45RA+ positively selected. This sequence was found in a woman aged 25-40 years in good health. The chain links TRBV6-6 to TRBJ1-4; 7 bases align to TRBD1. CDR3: CASSDPGQPEKLFF. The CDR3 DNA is TGTGCCAGCAGTGATCCGGGACAGCCTGAAAAACTGTTTTTT.